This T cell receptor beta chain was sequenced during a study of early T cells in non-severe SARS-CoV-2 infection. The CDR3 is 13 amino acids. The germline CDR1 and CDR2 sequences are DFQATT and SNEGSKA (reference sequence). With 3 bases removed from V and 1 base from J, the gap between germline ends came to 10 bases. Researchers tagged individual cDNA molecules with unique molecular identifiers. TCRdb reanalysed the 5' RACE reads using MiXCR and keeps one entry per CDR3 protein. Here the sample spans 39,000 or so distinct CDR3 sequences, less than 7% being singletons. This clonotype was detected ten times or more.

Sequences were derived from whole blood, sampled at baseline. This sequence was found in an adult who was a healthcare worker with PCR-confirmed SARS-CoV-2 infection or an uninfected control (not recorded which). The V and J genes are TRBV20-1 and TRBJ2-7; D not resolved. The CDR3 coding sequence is TGCAGTGCTAGTGTCCTAAGGTCCTACGAGCAGTACTTC. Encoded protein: CSASVLRSYEQYF.